Below, 27 T cell receptor beta chains from the same sample are listed, as sequenced in a study of control samples from healthy donors and cancer patients. The method was immunoSEQ multiplex PCR; TCRdb's version includes in-frame clones alone and lacks a portion of them. The sample lists approximately 87,000 clones; approximately 93% were seen once. Sequencing was carried out using PBMCs. These receptors came from a woman aged 35 to 49 with lung cancer.

V usage is TRBV5-1 and J usage is TRBJ2-3, with 9 bases fitting TRBD2. CDR1 is SGHRS, CDR2 YFSETQ, per germline. The CDR3 length is 16 residues. V trimming: 2 bases; J trimming: 3 bases; junction bases outside the gene matches: 7. This CDR3 is CASSLSGGGATDTQYF. DNA of the CDR3: TGCGCCAGCAGCTTAAGCGGCGGGGGGGCAACAGATACGCAGTATTTT.

The genes are TRBV5-1 and TRBJ2-2; D perhaps matches TRBD1 (6 bases). V lost 4 bases and J lost 5, with 12 bases in between. The CDR3 is 14 residues long. CDR1 and CDR2 (germline): SGHRS, YFSETQ. CDR3 coding DNA: TGCGCCAGCAGCGCCGCTACAGGGACCGGGGAGCTGTTTTTT. Amino acid sequence: CASSAATGTGELFF.

The chain links TRBV3-1 (or the pseudogene TRBV3-2) to TRBJ1-2; D gene unclear. Trimming pared 1 base from V and 0 bases from J, leaving 21 bases between. In germline, CDR1 is LGHDT, CDR2 YNNKEL (reference sequence). The CDR3 is 19 residues long. The CDR3 loop reads CASSQVGRWRTAANYGYTF. CDR3 DNA: TGTGCCAGCAGCCAAGTTGGGCGTTGGCGGACGGCAGCTAACTATGGCTACACCTTC.

V and J are TRBV10-1 and TRBJ1-2, with D possibly matching TRBD1 (5 bases). Germline loops: CDR1 WNHNN, CDR2 SYGVQD (reference sequence). The ends were cut back, 4 bases at V and 3 bases at J, with 9 bases in the middle. CDR3 length equals 13 residues. The CDR3 DNA reads TGCGCCAGCAGTGGGGGGGGTGACTATGGCTACACCTTC. Translating it yields CASSGGGDYGYTF.

The chain has TRBV19 and TRBJ2-2; D call uncertain. The V and J ends lost 3 bases and 6 bases respectively, with 8 bases between them. The CDR3 is 13 amino acids. Germline V gene data show CDR1 as LNHDA and CDR2 as SQIVND (reference sequence). In DNA form, the CDR3 reads TGTGCCAGTAGTATCTACGCGCCCGGGGAGCTGTTTTTT. The encoded protein is CASSIYAPGELFF.

This chain connects TRBV19 to TRBJ2-1, with 7 bases lining up with TRBD1. Germline assignment: CDR1 LNHDA and CDR2 SQIVND (reference sequence). This CDR3 region has 15 residues. V trimming: 1 base; J trimming: 3 bases; junction bases outside the gene matches: 3. The CDR3 nucleotides are TGTGCCAGTAGTATAGTAGGACAGGACTACAATGAGCAGTTCTTC. As protein: CASSIVGQDYNEQFF. The whole variable domain, filled in from reference TRBV19 and TRBJ2-1, reads DGGITQSPKYLFRKEGQNVTLSCEQNLNHDAMYWYRQDPGQGLRLIYYSQIVNDFQKGDIAEGYSVSREKKESFPLTVTSAQKNPTAFYLCASSIVGQDYNEQFFGPGTRLTVL.

V is TRBV7-2 and J is TRBJ1-6; possibly TRBD1 for D (5 bases). V lost 5 bases to trimming and J lost 6 bases, with 11 bases between them. This CDR3 is 14 amino acids long. Germline loops: CDR1 SGHTA, CDR2 FQGNSA. Written as DNA, the CDR3 is TGTGCCAGCAGCCCCGCGGGGCCTAATTCACCCCTCCACTTT. Encoded protein: CASSPAGPNSPLHF.

The chain joins TRBV30 to TRBJ2-7, with 7 nucleotides matching TRBD1. Per the germline V gene, CDR1 is GTSNPN and CDR2 is SVGIG (reference sequence). Losses at the gene ends were 5 bases for V and 4 bases for J; bases not matched to a gene: 11. The CDR3 length is 14 residues. The CDR3 DNA sequence: TGTGCCTGGGGTCTTCCGGGACAGAGATACGAGCAGTACTTC. This codes for CAWGLPGQRYEQYF.

The chain combines TRBV12-5 with TRBJ1-4; 9 bases map to TRBD1. V was clipped by 1 base and J by 5 bases; unmatched bases: 14. The germline gives CDR1 LGHNT, CDR2 FRNRAP. The CDR3 totals 19 residues. In DNA, the CDR3 is TGTGCTAGTGGTTTGGCCCGGGACAGGGAGGGAAAAAACAATGAAAAACTGTTTTTT. It translates to CASGLARDREGKNNEKLFF.

The gene calls are TRBV25-1 and TRBJ2-5; D perhaps matches TRBD2 (6 bases). This CDR3 contains 13 residues. From germline, CDR1 is MGHDK and CDR2 SYGVNS. Trimming left V 6 bases short and J 2 bases short, with 10 bases between. In DNA form, the CDR3 reads TGTGCCAGCAGCTTCAGCGGGCAAGAGACCCAGTACTTC. Residues: CASSFSGQETQYF. Variable domain in full (rest from reference TRBV25-1 and TRBJ2-5): EADIYQTPRYLVIGTGKKITLECSQTMGHDKMYWYQQDPGMELHLIHYSYGVNSTEKGDLSSESTVSRIRTEHFPLTLESARPSHTSQYLCASSFSGQETQYFGPGTRLLVL.

The chain recombines TRBV4-1 with TRBJ2-2; TRBD1 matches at 11 bases. The length of the CDR3 is 18 residues. Per germline, CDR1 MGHRA and CDR2 YSYEKL. V was clipped by 4 bases and J by 6 bases; unmatched bases: 13. Here the CDR3 reads CASSLGTGGGSRAGELFF. CDR3 coding DNA: TGCGCCAGCAGCCTAGGGACAGGGGGAGGCAGCAGGGCCGGGGAGCTGTTTTTT.

The V call is TRBV9, the J call TRBJ2-1; D is undetermined. V lost 3 bases to trimming and J lost 5 bases, with 6 bases between them. Germline V lookup: CDR1 SGDLS, CDR2 YYNGEE. The CDR3 consists of 12 residues. CDR3 protein: CASSAPNNEQFF. The DNA for the CDR3 is TGTGCCAGCAGCGCCCCAAACAATGAGCAGTTCTTC. Complete variable domain (other parts from reference TRBV9 and TRBJ2-1): DSGVTQTPKHLITATGQRVTLRCSPRSGDLSVYWYQQSLDQGLQFLIQYYNGEERAKGNILERFSAQQFPDLHSELNLSSLELGDSALYFCASSAPNNEQFFGPGTRLTVL.

The chain is built from TRBV19 and TRBJ2-7, with no clear D. The CDR3 totals 14 residues. Between the trimmed V and J ends, which lost 5 bases and 0 bases, there was a span of 11 bases. Germline lookup yields CDR1 LNHDA and CDR2 SQIVND (reference sequence). The CDR3 here is CASSATLSSYEQYF. The CDR3 coding sequence is TGTGCCAGTAGTGCCACACTGAGCTCCTACGAGCAGTACTTC.

The chain links TRBV9 to TRBJ2-2; 8 nucleotides agree with TRBD2. The CDR3 contains 17 residues. J was trimmed by 3 bases and V by 0 bases; bases with no gene match: 7. From germline, CDR1 is SGDLS and CDR2 YYNGEE. The CDR3 DNA reads TGTGCCAGCAGCGTAGCGGGGGGGCCAGTTTACACCGGGGAGCTGTTTTTT. The encoded protein is CASSVAGGPVYTGELFF.

The gene calls are TRBV6-2 or TRBV6-3 and TRBJ2-5; D call uncertain. V lost 6 bases, J lost 6 bases, and 8 bases lay in between. CDR3 length: 11 amino acids. Per the germline V gene, CDR1 is MNHEY and CDR2 is SVGEGT. As DNA, the CDR3 is TGTGCCAGCAGCCCCCTTCAGACCCAGTACTTC. Amino acids: CASSPLQTQYF.

The gene calls are TRBV19 and TRBJ2-7; 9 bases align to TRBD2. Trimming at V came to 1 base and at J to 2 bases, leaving 3 bases not matched to a gene. Germline CDR1 reads LNHDA; CDR2 reads SQIVND (reference sequence). The length of the CDR3 is 15 residues. The CDR3 sequence: CASSIGASGAYEQYF. DNA of the CDR3: TGTGCCAGTAGTATAGGGGCTAGCGGGGCCTACGAGCAGTACTTC.

The J gene is TRBJ1-3, the V gene TRBV29-1; weak D call: TRBD1 (5 bases). V was trimmed by 2 bases and J by 0 bases, leaving 17 bases between them. The CDR3 consists of 17 residues. In germline, CDR1 is SQVTM, CDR2 ANQGSEA. CDR3 amino acids: CSVESQGRSRSGNTIYF. CDR3 in DNA: TGCAGCGTTGAATCTCAGGGAAGATCCCGCTCTGGAAACACCATATATTTT.

CDR3 region: CASSQASGVRAEAFF. Written as DNA, the CDR3 is TGTGCCAGCAGCCAAGCCTCAGGGGTTCGGGCTGAAGCTTTCTTT. The rearrangement joins TRBV3-1 (or the pseudogene TRBV3-2) to TRBJ1-1; maybe TRBD1 (6 bases). The V gene's germline CDR1 is LGHDT and CDR2 YNNKEL (reference sequence). This CDR3 is 15 amino acids long. Deletions cut 1 base from V and 6 bases from J, with 15 bases between.

The gene calls are TRBV4-1 and TRBJ1-1; 7 bases are a match to TRBD1. The CDR3 consists of 17 residues. CDR1 is MGHRA and CDR2 is YSYEKL in the germline V gene. The junction had 10 bases not matched to a gene; V was cut back by 3 bases and J by 0 bases. CDR3: CASSHPPGQRLNTEAFF. CDR3 bases: TGCGCCAGCAGCCACCCGCCGGGACAGAGACTGAACACTGAAGCTTTCTTT.

The count of this clone is one. The V call is TRBV5-1, the J call TRBJ2-5; possibly TRBD1 for D (6 bases). The germline V gene encodes CDR1 SGHRS and CDR2 YFSETQ. The CDR3 covers 15 residues. Deletions cut 0 bases from V and 1 base from J, with 10 bases between. The CDR3 region has the DNA TGCGCCAGCAGCTTGGCCTCAGGGGCCCAAGAGACCCAGTACTTC. It encodes CASSLASGAQETQYF.

The chain links TRBV5-8 to TRBJ1-1; TRBD1 matches at 8 bases. This CDR3 is 14 amino acids long. J lost 4 bases, V lost 4 bases, and 6 bases had no gene match. Germline V CDR1 and CDR2: SGHTS, YDEGEE. In DNA, the CDR3 is TGTGCCAGCAGCATGACGACAGGGGCCACTGAAGCTTTCTTT. Amino acid sequence: CASSMTTGATEAFF.

This chain joins TRBV15 and TRBJ1-5, with D hard to call. Trimming pared 0 bases from V and 4 bases from J, leaving 4 bases between. Germline V CDR1 and CDR2: LNHNV, YYDKDF (reference sequence). The CDR3 extends over 13 amino acids. The CDR3 reads CATSRDRNQPQHF. The DNA of the CDR3 is TGTGCCACCAGCAGAGATCGGAATCAGCCCCAGCATTTT.

The chain carries TRBV5-1 and TRBJ2-3, with D perhaps TRBD1 or TRBD2 (5 bases each). V was trimmed by 4 bases and J by 1 base, leaving 19 bases between them. Germline values: CDR1 SGHRS, CDR2 YFSETQ. This CDR3 contains 17 residues. Here the CDR3 reads CASSPQGGGLGTDTQYF. The DNA of the CDR3 is TGCGCCAGCAGCCCCCAGGGTGGAGGCCTCGGCACAGATACGCAGTATTTT.

The chain is built from TRBV5-1 and TRBJ2-5; 7 nucleotides match TRBD2. This CDR3 has 14 amino acids. Germline-derived CDR1 and CDR2 are SGHRS and YFSETQ. V shed 2 bases and J 3 bases; nucleotides not matched to a gene: 4. CDR3 in DNA: TGCGCCAGCAGCTTAGCGGGGACTAAAGAGACCCAGTACTTC. It encodes CASSLAGTKETQYF.

This clone has just one count. The CDR3 reads CSVHTGGYEQYF. The CDR3 DNA sequence: TGCAGCGTTCACACAGGGGGGTACGAGCAGTACTTC. The chain employs TRBV29-1 and TRBJ2-7; 8 bases match TRBD1. CDR3 length equals 12 residues. Germline trimming cut 5 bases from V and 4 bases from J; bases unmatched to any gene: 4. CDR1 and CDR2 from the germline V gene are SQVTM and ANQGSEA.

The J gene is TRBJ2-5, the V gene TRBV3-1 (or the pseudogene TRBV3-2); D is unresolved. This CDR3 contains 15 residues. The V gene's germline CDR1 is LGHDT and CDR2 YNNKEL (reference sequence). The V and J ends lost 0 bases and 0 bases respectively, with 8 bases between them. The CDR3 protein is CASSQDGRNQETQYF. The CDR3 DNA reads TGTGCCAGCAGCCAAGATGGTCGGAACCAAGAGACCCAGTACTTC.

The J gene is TRBJ2-7, the V gene TRBV15; either TRBD1 or TRBD2 may fit D (5 bases each). The germline V gene encodes CDR1 LNHNV and CDR2 YYDKDF (reference sequence). The V end was cut by 1 base, the J end by 5 bases, with 9 bases between. This CDR3 has 13 residues. The CDR3 coding sequence is TGTGCCACCAGCAGAGTCGGGGCCAACGAGCAGTACTTC. As protein: CATSRVGANEQYF.